This T cell receptor beta chain was obtained from a study of blood T cell repertoires in COVID-19. The CDR3 has 12 amino acids. The germline V and J ends were trimmed by 2 bases and 12 bases, with 10 bases remaining between them. Germline assignment: CDR1 MNHEY and CDR2 SVGAGI. Generated by immunoSEQ multiplex PCR, the TCRdb table keeps only in-frame clones and is missing some. The repertoire has fewer than 65,000 clones, about 87% of them found once; the top ten carry 5.5% to 8.5%. The sequenced sample consisted of peripheral blood. The chain combines TRBV6-5 with TRBJ1-4; D is uncertain. This clonotype was obtained from a man aged 55-75 years with acute or convalescent COVID-19. CDR3: CASSYLGGELFF. The DNA for the CDR3 is TGTGCCAGCAGTTACCTGGGCGGGGAACTGTTTTTT.